The rows below give T cell receptor beta chains drawn from one sample of a study of T cell clones after liver transplantation. The method was immunoSEQ multiplex PCR; TCRdb's version includes in-frame clones alone and lacks a portion of them. This sample yields around 110,000 clones, of which 90% are seen a single time; approximately 0.78% belongs to the top ten. The sequencing here drew on CD4+ T cells from blood, taken 12 months after liver transplant. These receptors all come from a human patient who received a liver transplant. The graft donor may have contributed some T cells. Each CDR3 is given with its conserved first and last residue. A D gene is named only where the DNA matches it firmly. The listing skips clone size in some rows; elsewhere it reads once, few, many or a size class.

v_gene: TRBV30
d_gene: TRBD1
abundance: NA
j_gene: TRBJ2-5
CDR3nt: TGTGCCTGGAGTGTACGGACAGGGTTTCAAGAGACCCAGTACTTC
CDR3aa: CAWSVRTGFQETQYF

v_gene: TRBV5-1
d_gene: NA
abundance: once
j_gene: TRBJ2-3
CDR3nt: TGCGCCAGCAGCTTGGGGAATGGCCTAGATACGCAGTATTTT
CDR3aa: CASSLGNGLDTQYF

v_gene: TRBV9
d_gene: TRBD2
abundance: few
j_gene: TRBJ2-7
CDR3nt: TGTGCCAGCAGCGTAGCTGGACTAGAAGAGCAGTACTTC
CDR3aa: CASSVAGLEEQYF

v_gene: TRBV5-4
d_gene: NA
abundance: NA
j_gene: TRBJ1-1
CDR3nt: TGTGCCAGCAGCCGGGGACAGAACACTGAAGCTTTCTTT
CDR3aa: CASSRGQNTEAFF

v_gene: TRBV5-4
d_gene: NA
abundance: NA
j_gene: TRBJ2-7
CDR3nt: TGTGCCAGCAGCTTCGGACAATCCTACGAGCAGTACTTC
CDR3aa: CASSFGQSYEQYF

v_gene: TRBV4-1
d_gene: NA
abundance: NA
j_gene: TRBJ2-1
CDR3nt: TGCGCCAGCAGCCAAGAGATCGGATCTCCGGTTTATGAGCAGTTCTTC
CDR3aa: CASSQEIGSPVYEQFF

v_gene: TRBV27
d_gene: TRBD2
abundance: NA
j_gene: TRBJ2-1
CDR3nt: TGTGCCAGCAAGGGGCTGGGACTAGCGGGACCCAATGAGCAGTTCTTC
CDR3aa: CASKGLGLAGPNEQFF

v_gene: TRBV18
d_gene: NA
abundance: NA
j_gene: TRBJ1-4
CDR3nt: TGTGCCAGCTCACCCCCCCGTTCGAACGAAAAACTGTTTTTT
CDR3aa: CASSPPRSNEKLFF

v_gene: TRBV29-1
d_gene: NA
abundance: NA
j_gene: TRBJ2-2
CDR3nt: TGCAGCTTTGAAGGGGGGCCCGGGGAGCTGTTTTTT
CDR3aa: CSFEGGPGELFF

v_gene: TRBV11-3
d_gene: NA
abundance: NA
j_gene: TRBJ2-5
CDR3nt: TGTGCCAGCAGCCCAAGGCAGACCTGGGCAGAGACCCAGTACTTC
CDR3aa: CASSPRQTWAETQYF

v_gene: TRBV19
d_gene: TRBD1
abundance: NA
j_gene: TRBJ2-7
CDR3nt: TGTGCCAGTAGTATGACACGGGGGACAGGGGTCGGCGAGCAGTACTTC
CDR3aa: CASSMTRGTGVGEQYF

v_gene: TRBV28
d_gene: NA
abundance: few
j_gene: TRBJ1-3
CDR3nt: TGTGCCAGCAGACCCACAGGGACTGGAAACACCATATATTTT
CDR3aa: CASRPTGTGNTIYF

v_gene: TRBV30
d_gene: TRBD1
abundance: NA
j_gene: TRBJ1-5
CDR3nt: TGTGCTCCTAAAGGACAGGGAAATAGTTATAGCAATCAGCCCCAGCATTTT
CDR3aa: CAPKGQGNSYSNQPQHF

v_gene: TRBV5-1
d_gene: NA
abundance: NA
j_gene: TRBJ2-5
CDR3nt: TGCGCCAGCAGCCTCCAAGAGACCCAGTACTTC
CDR3aa: CASSLQETQYF

v_gene: TRBV5-1
d_gene: NA
abundance: NA
j_gene: TRBJ2-1
CDR3nt: TGCGCCAGCAGCATCGCCGGGACTGAATCCTACAATGAGCAGTTCTTC
CDR3aa: CASSIAGTESYNEQFF

v_gene: TRBV4-3
d_gene: NA
abundance: NA
j_gene: TRBJ2-5
CDR3nt: TGCGCCAGCAGCCAAATTTACAGGGTCCAAGAGACCCAGTACTTC
CDR3aa: CASSQIYRVQETQYF

v_gene: TRBV14
d_gene: TRBD1
abundance: few
j_gene: TRBJ2-7
CDR3nt: TGTGCCAGCAGCCCGCACTTACCCTTGGACAGGGGTGCACACGAGCAGTACTTC
CDR3aa: CASSPHLPLDRGAHEQYF

v_gene: TRBV5-1
d_gene: TRBD1
abundance: once
j_gene: TRBJ2-1
CDR3nt: TGCGCCAGCAGCTTGACTGACAGGGACGAGCAGTTCTTC
CDR3aa: CASSLTDRDEQFF

v_gene: TRBV5-6
d_gene: TRBD2
abundance: NA
j_gene: TRBJ2-7
CDR3nt: TGTGCCAGCAGCTTGGGAGGGACTAGCGGGTACGAGCAGTACTTC
CDR3aa: CASSLGGTSGYEQYF

v_gene: TRBV18
d_gene: TRBD2
abundance: NA
j_gene: TRBJ2-1
CDR3nt: TGTGCCAGCTCACCACCGGGACTAGCGGGCAACAATGAGCAGTTCTTC
CDR3aa: CASSPPGLAGNNEQFF

v_gene: TRBV19
d_gene: TRBD2
abundance: NA
j_gene: TRBJ2-5
CDR3nt: TGTGCCAGTAGTATTGGCGGGGGGCTTCGAGAGACCCAGTACTTC
CDR3aa: CASSIGGGLRETQYF

v_gene: TRBV7-3
d_gene: TRBD2
abundance: NA
j_gene: TRBJ2-1
CDR3nt: TGTGCCAGCAGCTCCGCCGAATTAGCGGGCGGCTCCTACAATGAGCAGTTCTTC
CDR3aa: CASSSAELAGGSYNEQFF

v_gene: TRBV5-1
d_gene: TRBD2
abundance: NA
j_gene: TRBJ2-1
CDR3nt: TGCGCCAGCAGCTTGGTTGCGGGAGGGCTCAATGAGCAGTTCTTC
CDR3aa: CASSLVAGGLNEQFF

v_gene: TRBV5-1
d_gene: TRBD1
abundance: NA
j_gene: TRBJ2-7
CDR3nt: TGCGCCAGCAGCTTTGCCCCGACAGGGGGCTCCTACGAGCAGTACTTC
CDR3aa: CASSFAPTGGSYEQYF

v_gene: TRBV2
d_gene: TRBD1
abundance: NA
j_gene: TRBJ1-6
CDR3nt: TGTGCCAGTCAGGCCCCCCGGACAGGGCCAAACCTGGGTTCACCCCTCCACTTT
CDR3aa: CASQAPRTGPNLGSPLHF

v_gene: TRBV6-1
d_gene: NA
abundance: NA
j_gene: TRBJ2-1
CDR3nt: TGTGCCAGCAGTGAAGGGCGGGTCAGTTTCTACAATGAGCAGTTCTTC
CDR3aa: CASSEGRVSFYNEQFF

v_gene: TRBV7-3
d_gene: NA
abundance: NA
j_gene: TRBJ2-1
CDR3nt: TGTGCCAGCAGCCGCTCAGGGGCGGGAGATTCACGGGAGCAGTTCTTC
CDR3aa: CASSRSGAGDSREQFF

v_gene: TRBV28
d_gene: TRBD2
abundance: once
j_gene: TRBJ2-5
CDR3nt: TGTGCCAGCAGTTTCTCGACTAGCGGGAGAGAGACCCAGTACTTC
CDR3aa: CASSFSTSGRETQYF

v_gene: TRBV5-1
d_gene: NA
abundance: NA
j_gene: TRBJ2-7
CDR3nt: TGCGCCAGCAGCTTGGCCGGGGCAGGGGACCTCTACGAGCAGTACTTC
CDR3aa: CASSLAGAGDLYEQYF

v_gene: TRBV5-6
d_gene: TRBD2
abundance: few
j_gene: TRBJ2-7
CDR3nt: TGTGCCAGCAGGCCCTGGGGGGGAATCTACGAGCAGTACTTC
CDR3aa: CASRPWGGIYEQYF

v_gene: TRBV28
d_gene: NA
abundance: NA
j_gene: TRBJ1-2
CDR3nt: TGTGCCAGCAGTTCAATGGGGGAGGTCGACGGGTTTGGCTACACCTTC
CDR3aa: CASSSMGEVDGFGYTF

v_gene: TRBV7-2
d_gene: NA
abundance: few
j_gene: TRBJ1-1
CDR3nt: TGTGCCAGCAGCCCGGGGGCGGCAAACACTGAAGCTTTCTTT
CDR3aa: CASSPGAANTEAFF

v_gene: TRBV28
d_gene: NA
abundance: once
j_gene: TRBJ1-1
CDR3nt: TGTGCCAGCAGTTCGACAGGCGGTTTGACTGAAGCTTTCTTT
CDR3aa: CASSSTGGLTEAFF

v_gene: TRBV18
d_gene: NA
abundance: NA
j_gene: TRBJ1-1
CDR3nt: TGTGCCAGCTCACCCGGCAACACTGAAGCTTTCTTT
CDR3aa: CASSPGNTEAFF

v_gene: TRBV28
d_gene: NA
abundance: NA
j_gene: TRBJ2-1
CDR3nt: TGTGCCAGCAGCACCCCGGGGGCGGGAGATATCTACAATGAGCAGTTCTTC
CDR3aa: CASSTPGAGDIYNEQFF

v_gene: TRBV27
d_gene: NA
abundance: NA
j_gene: TRBJ2-7
CDR3nt: TGTGCCAGCGAGTCACGTCGGACAGCTTCCTACGAGCAGTACTTC
CDR3aa: CASESRRTASYEQYF

v_gene: TRBV27
d_gene: NA
abundance: NA
j_gene: TRBJ1-2
CDR3nt: TGTGCCAGCAGTCCATCCACCCGTCTCTATGGCTACACCTTC
CDR3aa: CASSPSTRLYGYTF

v_gene: TRBV29-1
d_gene: TRBD2
abundance: NA
j_gene: TRBJ2-7
CDR3nt: TGCAGCGTCCTCACCCATCTAACTAGCGCGGGTGAGCAGTACTTC
CDR3aa: CSVLTHLTSAGEQYF

v_gene: TRBV19
d_gene: NA
abundance: NA
j_gene: TRBJ1-5
CDR3nt: TGTGCCAGTAGTGCCACTGCTGGAGGGCAGCCCCAGCATTTT
CDR3aa: CASSATAGGQPQHF

v_gene: TRBV5-1
d_gene: NA
abundance: NA
j_gene: TRBJ2-7
CDR3nt: TGCGCCAGCAGCTTGGAGGGCCACTACGAGCAGTACTTC
CDR3aa: CASSLEGHYEQYF

v_gene: TRBV6-6
d_gene: TRBD2
abundance: once
j_gene: TRBJ2-7
CDR3nt: TGTGCCAGCAGTTATTTAGCGGGGGACGGCGAGCAGTACTTC
CDR3aa: CASSYLAGDGEQYF

v_gene: TRBV27
d_gene: NA
abundance: NA
j_gene: TRBJ1-6
CDR3nt: TGTGCCAGCAGGGCGGAGAGCTCCTATAATTCACCCCTCCACTTT
CDR3aa: CASRAESSYNSPLHF

v_gene: TRBV28
d_gene: TRBD1
abundance: NA
j_gene: TRBJ1-5
CDR3nt: TGTGCCAGCCCTCCTACAGGGGGAAGTGGCCAGGCCAATCAGCCCCAGCATTTT
CDR3aa: CASPPTGGSGQANQPQHF

v_gene: TRBV7-9
d_gene: NA
abundance: NA
j_gene: TRBJ1-5
CDR3nt: TGTGCCAGCAGCTTCGGGGACACCTATCAGCCCCAGCATTTT
CDR3aa: CASSFGDTYQPQHF

v_gene: TRBV19
d_gene: NA
abundance: NA
j_gene: TRBJ2-7
CDR3nt: TGTGCCAGTAGTATAGATCTTGCTAGCAGACGGTACGAGCAGTACTTC
CDR3aa: CASSIDLASRRYEQYF

v_gene: TRBV7-6
d_gene: NA
abundance: NA
j_gene: TRBJ2-1
CDR3nt: TGTGCCAGCAGGGGCGGGTCCTACAATGAGCAGTTCTTC
CDR3aa: CASRGGSYNEQFF

v_gene: TRBV7-2
d_gene: TRBD1
abundance: NA
j_gene: TRBJ1-3
CDR3nt: TGTGCCAGCAGCTTAGAGGGACAGGGACCATTTGCTGGAAACACCATATATTTT
CDR3aa: CASSLEGQGPFAGNTIYF

v_gene: TRBV7-9
d_gene: NA
abundance: NA
j_gene: TRBJ1-5
CDR3nt: TGTGCCAGCAGCCAGGACAGTAGCAATCAGCCCCAGCATTTT
CDR3aa: CASSQDSSNQPQHF

v_gene: TRBV7-9
d_gene: NA
abundance: NA
j_gene: TRBJ2-7
CDR3nt: TGTGCCAGCAGCTTAGCGGGAGGAGCCTACGAGCAGTACTTC
CDR3aa: CASSLAGGAYEQYF

v_gene: TRBV21-1
d_gene: NA
abundance: NA
j_gene: TRBJ1-2
CDR3nt: TGTGCCAGCAGCAAGACAACCGGGACATCCCATGGCTACACCTTC
CDR3aa: CASSKTTGTSHGYTF

v_gene: TRBV5-1
d_gene: TRBD1
abundance: NA
j_gene: TRBJ2-2
CDR3nt: TGCGCCAGCAGCCAAAGACAGGGTCGAGAAACCGGGGAGCTGTTTTTT
CDR3aa: CASSQRQGRETGELFF

v_gene: TRBV5-4
d_gene: NA
abundance: NA
j_gene: TRBJ2-6
CDR3nt: TGTGCCAGCAGCTTGAAATCTGGGGCCAACGTCCTGACTTTC
CDR3aa: CASSLKSGANVLTF